These T cell receptor beta chains were read from a single sample in a study of regulatory T cells in long-lasting Graves disease. TCRdb analysed the multiplex PCR reads with MiXCR anew, one entry per CDR3 protein. The sample holds fewer than 400,000 distinct CDR3 sequences; 18% are singletons and the top ten take roughly 35%. Sequencing was performed on peripheral blood mononuclear cells (PBMCs), taken at new diagnosis, from a patient treated with antithyroid drugs. The origin of the receptors is a female donor with Graves disease. CDR3s include the opening cysteine and the closing phenylalanine or tryptophan. D genes are given only for firm matches. Rows may omit the clone size; those that give it use once, few, many or a size class.

.	TRBV12-3/TRBV12-4	TRBJ1-4	many	CASSYRGILNEKLFF	TGTGCCAGCAGTTACCGAGGGATACTTAATGAAAAACTGTTTTTT
TRBD2	TRBV7-9	TRBJ2-7	.	CVSSLSSVAGVYYSYEQYF	TGTGTCAGCAGCTTATCATCAGTAGCGGGCGTCTACTACTCCTACGAGCAGTACTTC
.	TRBV20-1	TRBJ2-3	many	CSAGSRESTDTQYF	TGCAGTGCTGGGAGTAGGGAAAGCACAGATACGCAGTATTTT
TRBD1	TRBV28	TRBJ1-5	many	CASSFGGRGLSQPQHF	TGTGCCAGCAGTTTCGGAGGCAGGGGGCTTTCTCAGCCCCAGCATTTT
.	TRBV7-9	TRBJ2-5	.	CASSWQAGPKETQYF	TGTGCCAGCAGCTGGCAGGCGGGCCCGAAAGAGACCCAGTACTTC
.	TRBV27	TRBJ2-6	.	CASSLFAPGHMVAGANVLTF	TGTGCCAGCAGTTTATTTGCCCCCGGACATATGGTCGCTGGGGCCAACGTCCTGACTTTC
.	TRBV20-1	TRBJ2-7	.	CSAINGDLPTYEQYF	TGCAGTGCTATTAATGGGGACTTGCCGACCTACGAGCAGTACTTC
.	TRBV6-1	TRBJ2-1	many	CASSELIWFF	TGTGCCAGCAGTGAACTAATATGGTTCTTC
.	TRBV11-2	TRBJ1-4	many	CASSLAFAPNEKLFF	TGTGCCAGCAGCTTAGCCTTTGCACCTAATGAAAAACTGTTTTTT
.	TRBV28	TRBJ2-2	many	CASRRLYTGELFF	TGTGCCAGCAGGCGGCTATACACCGGGGAGCTGTTTTTT
.	TRBV11-3	TRBJ2-1	few	CASTRSDNEQFF	TGTGCCAGCACCAGATCTGACAATGAGCAGTTCTTC
.	TRBV7-9	TRBJ2-7	few	CASSLAGGGDRSDEQYF	TGTGCCAGCAGCTTAGCGGGTGGGGGGGACAGGTCGGACGAGCAGTACTTC
TRBD2	TRBV11-2	TRBJ2-3	many	CASSGSDTQYF	TGTGCCAGTAGCGGGAGCGATACGCAGTATTTT
.	TRBV2	TRBJ1-2	few	CASSAGPGLGYGYTF	TGTGCCAGCAGCGCCGGGCCCGGGCTGGGCTATGGCTACACCTTC
.	TRBV10-2	TRBJ2-2	many	CASTTGYRNTGELFF	TGCGCCAGCACCACGGGATATCGGAACACCGGGGAGCTGTTTTTT
TRBD2	TRBV28	TRBJ2-3	many	CASSLAGGADTQYF	TGTGCCAGCAGTTTGGCGGGAGGGGCAGATACGCAGTATTTT
.	TRBV3-1	TRBJ2-7	many	CASSQVSHVYEQYF	TGTGCCAGCAGCCAAGTAAGTCACGTCTACGAGCAGTACTTC
TRBD1	TRBV7-9	TRBJ1-1	many	CASSTSVTGETVTEAFF	TGTGCCAGCAGCACTAGCGTCACAGGGGAAACTGTTACTGAAGCTTTCTTT
TRBD1	TRBV9	TRBJ1-1	many	CASSTLDRDTEAFF	TGTGCCAGCAGCACCCTCGACAGGGACACTGAAGCTTTCTTT
.	TRBV12-3/TRBV12-4	TRBJ2-7	many	CASTLSYSSYEQYF	TGTGCCAGCACTTTATCGTACTCTTCCTACGAGCAGTACTTC
TRBD2	TRBV10-2	TRBJ2-7	many	CASSVSGRAHEQYF	TGCGCCAGCAGTGTTAGCGGGAGGGCCCACGAGCAGTACTTC
.	TRBV28	TRBJ2-1	.	CASSLPSLNEQFF	TGTGCCAGCAGTTTACCCTCCCTCAATGAGCAGTTCTTC
.	TRBV19	TRBJ2-4	few	CASNGSKNIQYF	TGTGCCAGTAATGGGTCCAAAAACATTCAGTACTTC
.	TRBV20-1	TRBJ2-3	many	CSAQNPTRGYTQYF	TGCAGTGCCCAGAACCCGACTAGAGGTTATACGCAGTATTTT
TRBD1	TRBV6-1	TRBJ2-7	.	CASSTGQGAYEQYF	TGTGCCAGCAGTACCGGACAGGGGGCTTACGAGCAGTACTTC
.	TRBV27	TRBJ2-2	.	CASSESPRFAGPGELFF	TGTGCCAGCAGTGAATCTCCCCGGTTCGCAGGCCCCGGGGAGCTGTTTTTT
.	TRBV28	TRBJ1-2	.	CATAQGAYGYTF	TGTGCCACCGCACAGGGTGCCTATGGCTACACCTTC
TRBD2	TRBV20-1	TRBJ2-7	few	CSALSSGRNYEQYF	TGCAGTGCTCTTTCTAGCGGGCGGAACTACGAGCAGTACTTC
TRBD1	TRBV18	TRBJ1-2	many	CASSPTGDGYTF	TGTGCCAGCTCACCGACAGGGGACGGCTACACCTTC
TRBD2	TRBV27	TRBJ2-1	many	CASRGLAAWDEQFF	TGTGCCAGCAGGGGACTAGCGGCTTGGGATGAGCAGTTCTTC